This is a list of T cell receptor beta chains from one sample in a study of T cell repertoires in cytomegalovirus infection. TCRdb re-derived calls from the reads in MiXCR, one entry per CDR3 protein. The sample contains a few hundred thousand distinct CDR3 sequences, over 7.5% of which appear only once. Sequencing used PBMCs. The source is a human donor in good health (CMV status not recorded). Some clones in this sample may be carry-over from other donors' samples. Both conserved end residues are part of each CDR3. Fields, in order: CDR3 protein, CDR3 DNA, clone size, J gene, D gene, V gene. D genes are given only for firm matches. Size tells how often a clone was seen (once, few, many) or the class of an expanded clone, and some rows leave it out.

CASSFSDLGSYEQYF | TGTGCCAGCAGCTTCTCCGACCTGGGCTCCTACGAGCAGTACTTC | few | TRBJ2-7 | NA | TRBV7-8
CASSMGSYPNTEAFF | TGTGCCAGTAGTATGGGCTCTTATCCGAACACTGAAGCTTTCTTT | few | TRBJ1-1 | NA | TRBV19
CASSSLVVVGRNQPQHF | TGTGCCAGCAGCTCCTTGGTTGTGGTAGGGCGCAATCAGCCCCAGCATTTT | few | TRBJ1-5 | NA | TRBV4-2
CASSSTGRGEQYF | TGTGCCAGCAGTTCCACAGGGAGGGGCGAGCAGTACTTC | NA | TRBJ2-7 | NA | TRBV7-3
CASSRDYNYGYTF | TGTGCCAGCAGCCGAGATTATAACTATGGCTACACCTTC | NA | TRBJ1-2 | NA | TRBV14
CASRGTTYSTDTQYF | TGTGCCAGCAGAGGTACGACGTATAGCACAGATACGCAGTATTTT | many | TRBJ2-3 | NA | TRBV28
CASSEEALYGYTF | TGTGCCAGCAGCGAAGAGGCGCTCTATGGCTACACCTTC | NA | TRBJ1-2 | NA | TRBV5-8
CASSDRDRGVMETQYF | TGTGCCAGCAGTGACCGGGACAGGGGCGTTATGGAGACCCAGTACTTC | NA | TRBJ2-5 | TRBD1 | TRBV6-1
CASSVSSPAEQFF | TGTGCCAGCAGTGTGTCCTCACCGGCTGAGCAGTTCTTC | many | TRBJ2-1 | NA | TRBV27
CASSDRGGSYNEQFF | TGTGCCAGCAGCGACAGGGGGGGATCCTACAATGAGCAGTTCTTC | many | TRBJ2-1 | TRBD1 | TRBV6-2/TRBV6-3
CSARFQTSGVYNEQFF | TGCAGTGCTAGATTTCAGACTAGCGGAGTCTACAATGAGCAGTTCTTC | NA | TRBJ2-1 | TRBD2 | TRBV20-1
CASSPMAFSGRTDTQYF | TGTGCCAGCAGCCCGATGGCTTTTAGCGGGAGGACAGATACGCAGTATTTT | few | TRBJ2-3 | TRBD2 | TRBV7-6
CASRFSRGYAVAFF | TGTGCCAGCAGGTTTTCCAGGGGCTACGCGGTAGCTTTCTTT | NA | TRBJ1-1 | NA | TRBV28
CASSYLDYNTEAFF | TGTGCCAGCAGTTACCTGGATTATAACACTGAAGCTTTCTTT | many | TRBJ1-1 | NA | TRBV6-2/TRBV6-3
CASRLQGRSNQPQHF | TGTGCCAGCAGATTACAGGGTCGTAGCAATCAGCCCCAGCATTTT | few | TRBJ1-5 | NA | TRBV6-2/TRBV6-3
CASSVSIGFLGDQPQHF | TGTGCCAGCAGTGTCTCCATAGGCTTCCTGGGCGATCAGCCCCAGCATTTT | NA | TRBJ1-5 | NA | TRBV12-3/TRBV12-4
CATSTQPRDNSPLHF | TGTGCCACCAGCACCCAGCCCAGAGATAATTCACCCCTCCACTTT | NA | TRBJ1-6 | NA | TRBV15